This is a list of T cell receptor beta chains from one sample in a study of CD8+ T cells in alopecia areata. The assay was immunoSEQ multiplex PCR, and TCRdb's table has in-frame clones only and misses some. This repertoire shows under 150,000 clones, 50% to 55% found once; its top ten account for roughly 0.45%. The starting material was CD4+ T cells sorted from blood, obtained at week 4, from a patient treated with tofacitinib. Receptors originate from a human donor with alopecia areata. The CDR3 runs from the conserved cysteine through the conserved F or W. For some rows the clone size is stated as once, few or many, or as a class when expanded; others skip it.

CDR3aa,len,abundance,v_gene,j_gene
CASSPTRTGAGYTF,14,once,TRBV7-2,TRBJ1-2
CSVRPAGTGMETQYF,15,few,TRBV29-1,TRBJ2-5
CSVPEIQGAWGYTF,14,-,TRBV29-1,TRBJ1-2
CASSGQGSLENTQYF,15,few,TRBV7-3,TRBJ2-3
CASSRQGNDQPQHF,14,once,TRBV18,TRBJ1-5
CSVEGLAGETQYF,13,-,TRBV29-1,TRBJ2-5
CAWSRGGGGPDTQYF,15,-,TRBV30,TRBJ2-3
CSVANSANYGYTF,13,-,TRBV29-1,TRBJ1-2
CSVTGGGSYEQYF,13,-,TRBV29-1,TRBJ2-7
CASSLASTGEAFF,13,-,TRBV7-9,TRBJ1-1
CASSLGRGTGELFF,14,-,TRBV5-1,TRBJ2-2
CSAWDLYGYTF,11,-,TRBV20-1,TRBJ1-2
CSVRPQAGEQYF,12,-,TRBV29-1,TRBJ2-7
CSAGHLNTEAFF,12,-,TRBV29-1,TRBJ1-1
CAWSVLTGGLGPGANVLTF,19,few,TRBV30,TRBJ2-6
CASSRDRGYEQYF,13,-,TRBV7-9,TRBJ2-7
CSVRFQETQYF,11,few,TRBV29-1,TRBJ2-5
CSVGGAGHHGYTF,13,-,TRBV29-1,TRBJ1-2
CASSFGLATNNEQFF,15,-,TRBV5-1,TRBJ2-1
CASSRQGAVDTQYF,14,-,TRBV2,TRBJ2-3
CAISPRSSGSDNEQFF,16,few,TRBV10-3,TRBJ2-1
CASSDQRNTEAFF,13,few,TRBV2,TRBJ1-1
CASSVYRGQPQHF,13,-,TRBV2,TRBJ1-5
CASSPPSIRAEAFF,14,-,TRBV18,TRBJ1-1
CAWSHSTDTQYF,12,few,TRBV30,TRBJ2-3
CASSLALMVTDTQYF,15,-,TRBV5-1,TRBJ2-3
CASSQVSSGTGETQYF,16,-,TRBV4-2,TRBJ2-5
CASSLNTDTQYF,12,-,TRBV5-6,TRBJ2-3
CASSLEGYEQYF,12,-,TRBV5-1,TRBJ2-7
CASRGLAGREQFF,13,-,TRBV11-2,TRBJ2-1
CASSEVRGPGELFF,14,-,TRBV2,TRBJ2-2